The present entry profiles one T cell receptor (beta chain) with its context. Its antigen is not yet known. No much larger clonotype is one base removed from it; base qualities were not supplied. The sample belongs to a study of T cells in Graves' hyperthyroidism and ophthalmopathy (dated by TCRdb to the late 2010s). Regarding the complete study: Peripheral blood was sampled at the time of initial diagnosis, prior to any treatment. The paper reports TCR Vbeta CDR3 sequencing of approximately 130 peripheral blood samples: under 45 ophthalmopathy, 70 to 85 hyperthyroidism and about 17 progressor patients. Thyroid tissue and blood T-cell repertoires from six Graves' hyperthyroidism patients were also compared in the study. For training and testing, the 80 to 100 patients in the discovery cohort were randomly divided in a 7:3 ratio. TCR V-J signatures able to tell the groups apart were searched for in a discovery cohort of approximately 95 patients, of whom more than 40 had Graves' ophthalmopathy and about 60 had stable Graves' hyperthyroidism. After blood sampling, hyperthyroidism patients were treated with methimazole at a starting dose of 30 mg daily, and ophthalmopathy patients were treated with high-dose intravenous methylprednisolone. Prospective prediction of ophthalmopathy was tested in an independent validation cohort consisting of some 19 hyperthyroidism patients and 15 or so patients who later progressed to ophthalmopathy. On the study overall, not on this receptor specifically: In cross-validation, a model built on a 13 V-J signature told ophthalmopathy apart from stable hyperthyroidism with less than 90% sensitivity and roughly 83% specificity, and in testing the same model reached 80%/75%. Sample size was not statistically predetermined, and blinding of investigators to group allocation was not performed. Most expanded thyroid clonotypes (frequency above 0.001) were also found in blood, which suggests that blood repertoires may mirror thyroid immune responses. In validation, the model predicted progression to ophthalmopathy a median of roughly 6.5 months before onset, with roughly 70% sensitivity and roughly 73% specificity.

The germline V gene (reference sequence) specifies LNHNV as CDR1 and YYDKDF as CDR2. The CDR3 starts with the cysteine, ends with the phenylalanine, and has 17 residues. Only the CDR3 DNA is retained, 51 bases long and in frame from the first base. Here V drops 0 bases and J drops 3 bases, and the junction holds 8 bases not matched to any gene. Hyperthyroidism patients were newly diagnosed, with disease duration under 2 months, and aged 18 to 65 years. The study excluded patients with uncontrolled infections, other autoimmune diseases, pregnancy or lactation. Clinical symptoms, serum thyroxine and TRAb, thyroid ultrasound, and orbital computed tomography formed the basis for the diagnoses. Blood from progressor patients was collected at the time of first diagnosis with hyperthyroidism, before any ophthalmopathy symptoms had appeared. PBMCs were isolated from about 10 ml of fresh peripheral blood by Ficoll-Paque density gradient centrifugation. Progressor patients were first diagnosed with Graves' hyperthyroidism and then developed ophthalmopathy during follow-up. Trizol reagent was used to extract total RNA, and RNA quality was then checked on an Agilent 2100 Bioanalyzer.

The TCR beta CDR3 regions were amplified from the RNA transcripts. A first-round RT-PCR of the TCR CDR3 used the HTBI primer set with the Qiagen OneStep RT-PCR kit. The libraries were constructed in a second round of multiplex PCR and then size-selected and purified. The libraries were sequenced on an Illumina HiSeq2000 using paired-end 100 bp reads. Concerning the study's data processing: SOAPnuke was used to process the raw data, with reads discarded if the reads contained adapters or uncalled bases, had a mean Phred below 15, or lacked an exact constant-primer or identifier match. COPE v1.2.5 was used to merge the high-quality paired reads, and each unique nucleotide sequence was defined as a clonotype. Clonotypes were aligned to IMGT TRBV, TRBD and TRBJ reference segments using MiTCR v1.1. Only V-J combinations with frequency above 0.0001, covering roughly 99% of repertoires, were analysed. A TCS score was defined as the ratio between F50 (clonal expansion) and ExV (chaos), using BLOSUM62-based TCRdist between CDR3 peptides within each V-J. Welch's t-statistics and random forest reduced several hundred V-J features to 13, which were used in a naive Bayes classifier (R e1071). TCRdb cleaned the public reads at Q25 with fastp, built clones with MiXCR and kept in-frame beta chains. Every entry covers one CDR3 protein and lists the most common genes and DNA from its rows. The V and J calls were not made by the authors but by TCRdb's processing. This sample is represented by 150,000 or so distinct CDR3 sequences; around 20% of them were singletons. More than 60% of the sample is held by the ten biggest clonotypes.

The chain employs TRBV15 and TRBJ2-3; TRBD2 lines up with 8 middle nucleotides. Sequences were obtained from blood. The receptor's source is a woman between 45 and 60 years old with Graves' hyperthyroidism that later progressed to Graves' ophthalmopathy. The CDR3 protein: CATSREVSGTTTDTQYF. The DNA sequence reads TGTGCCACCAGCAGAGAAGTTAGCGGGACTACTACAGATACGCAGTATTTT.